The 25 T cell receptor beta chains in this list originate from one sample, sequenced in a study of sequential checkpoint blockade in melanoma. Noted treatment: randomized to nivolumab then ipilimumab (arm A) or the reverse (arm B). Sequencing was performed with immunoSEQ multiplex PCR; in TCRdb, only in-frame clones are kept and a portion is missing. The sample yields fewer than 11,000 clones, around three quarters seen once. This specimen consisted of CD8+ T cells sorted from blood (inferred from file names), obtained from a patient given nivolumab and ipilimumab in sequence. The receptor set was obtained from a human donor with melanoma.

The chain is built from TRBV29-1 and TRBJ1-2, with 7 bases matching TRBD1. V was clipped by 6 bases and J by 2 bases; unmatched bases: 6. Germline loops: CDR1 SQVTM, CDR2 ANQGSEA. The CDR3 has 13 residues. CDR3 sequence reads: CSVPLDRNYGYTF. For the CDR3, the DNA is TGCAGCGTGCCATTGGACAGGAACTATGGCTACACCTTC.

A note on this clone: A far larger clone is one base from this, pointing to a likely read error. The J gene is TRBJ1-2, the V gene TRBV4-1; D is unresolved. Germline CDR1 and CDR2: MGHRA and YSYEKL. CDR3 size: 16 residues. In nucleotides, the CDR3 is TGCGCCAGCAGGCAGGACCCGGGAGCAATTAACTATGGCTACGCCTTC. Protein product: CASRQDPGAINYGYAF.

This chain connects TRBV5-1 to TRBJ1-1; maybe TRBD1 (6 bases). Trimming took 5 bases from V and 5 from J, leaving 10 bases between them. The CDR3 is 12 amino acids. In germline, CDR1 is SGHRS, CDR2 YFSETQ. CDR3 DNA sequence: TGCGCCAGCAGAGGGGGGGAAACTGAAGCTTTCTTT. Its protein is CASRGGETEAFF.

This clone has a handful of counts. One junction end does not reproduce the germline sequence, and a read error may be involved. V gene TRBV2 combines with J gene TRBJ1-2, with 7 positions matching TRBD1. The CDR3 has 14 residues. Germline V gene data show CDR1 as SNHLY and CDR2 as FYNNEI. The CDR3: CASREEGAHYGYTF. CDR3 nucleotide sequence: TGTGCCAGCAGAGAAGAGGGGGCGCACTATGGCTACACCTTC.

The V gene is TRBV5-6, the J gene TRBJ2-7; TRBD2 agrees at 8 bases. The CDR3 is made up of 14 amino acids. The germline gives CDR1 SGHDT, CDR2 YYEEEE. J lost 6 bases, V lost 4 bases, and 9 bases had no gene match. This CDR3 reads CASSRAGVPFEQYF. The CDR3 region has the DNA TGTGCCAGCAGCCGAGCGGGAGTACCCTTCGAGCAGTACTTC.

The chain combines TRBV5-8 with TRBJ1-2; D unclear. Germline V gene lookup returns CDR1 SGHTS and CDR2 YDEGEE. Trimming took 0 bases from V and 8 from J, leaving 14 bases between them. The CDR3 loop spans 14 amino acids. The CDR3 bases are TGTGCCAGCAGCTTGGGAAGGCAGAGGAACGGCTACACCTTC. Its protein product is CASSLGRQRNGYTF. Full variable domain (missing parts from reference TRBV5-8 and TRBJ1-2): EAGVTQSPTHLIKTRGQQATLRCSPISGHTSVYWYQQALGLGLQFLLWYDEGEERNRGNFPPRFSGRQFPNYSSELNVNALELEDSALYLCASSLGRQRNGYTFGSGTRLTVV.

This sequence joins TRBV4-2 and TRBJ2-2; 9 bases align to TRBD2. The CDR3 length is 15 residues. V lost 1 base to trimming and J lost 3 bases; unmatched junction nucleotides: 0. Germline CDR1 LGHNA, CDR2 YNFKEQ. CDR3 sequence: CASSQGTSDTGELFF. Here the CDR3 DNA reads TGTGCCAGCAGCCAAGGGACTAGCGACACCGGGGAGCTGTTTTTT.

The chain combines TRBV6-4 with TRBJ2-5; 8 bases are a match to TRBD2. In germline, CDR1 is MRHNA, CDR2 SNTAGT. The V gene end was trimmed by 6 bases and the J gene end by 7 bases; junction bases not matched to a gene: 16. This CDR3 contains 16 residues. The CDR3: CASRFGTRATSVTQYF. The CDR3 DNA follows: TGTGCCAGCAGGTTCGGGACTAGGGCAACCTCAGTGACCCAGTACTTC.

Sample share makes this clone medium-sized. The chain is built from TRBV21-1 and TRBJ2-1; the table's TRBD2 call for D was not verified on the DNA. TRBV21-1 is reported as a pseudogene. The CDR3 covers 14 residues. CDR3 bases: TGTGCCAGCAGCAACCCGGGGAAGTGGGATGAGCAGTTCTTC. Translated: CASSNPGKWDEQFF.

This chain joins TRBV4-3 and TRBJ2-2, with 7 positions matching TRBD2. From germline, CDR1 is LGHNA and CDR2 YSLEER. The CDR3 runs to 15 residues. With 2 bases clipped from V and 3 bases from J, the junction kept 3 bases outside the gene matches. CDR3 sequence reads: CASSQPGLHTGELFF. The CDR3 DNA is TGCGCCAGCAGCCAACCGGGACTACACACCGGGGAGCTGTTTTTT.

This clone was observed a few times. V usage is TRBV5-1 and J usage is TRBJ2-2, with D maybe TRBD2 (7 bases). Germline CDR1 and CDR2: SGHRS and YFSETQ. The CDR3 has 14 residues. Trimming left V 5 bases short and J 5 bases short, with 13 bases between. CDR3 bases: TGCGCCAGCAGGGGCGGGGGCGGGACCGGGGAGCTGTTTTTT. Translated, it gives CASRGGGGTGELFF. The whole variable domain, filled in from reference TRBV5-1 and TRBJ2-2, reads KAGVTQTPRYLIKTRGQQVTLSCSPISGHRSVSWYQQTPGQGLQFLFEYFSETQRNKGNFPGRFSGRQFSNSRSEMNVSTLELGDSALYLCASRGGGGTGELFFGEGSRLTVL.

The rearrangement links TRBV19 to TRBJ2-1; 14 nucleotides line up with TRBD2. CDR3 size: 16 residues. The V segment lost 5 bases and the J segment 6 bases; nucleotides outside the gene matches: 6. Looked up from germline, CDR1 is LNHDA and CDR2 is SQIVND (reference sequence). The CDR3 region is CASSPIGTSGGNEQFF. In DNA form, the CDR3 reads TGTGCCAGTAGTCCCATCGGGACTAGCGGGGGCAATGAGCAGTTCTTC.

The chain uses TRBV5-1 and TRBJ1-2, with 12 bases identical to TRBD1. The CDR3 is made up of 14 amino acids. Germline V CDR1 and CDR2: SGHRS, YFSETQ. Trimming at V came to 4 bases and at J to 8 bases, leaving 6 bases not matched to a gene. CDR3 in amino acids: CASSVGQGANGYTF. The CDR3 region has the DNA TGCGCCAGCAGCGTGGGACAGGGGGCTAACGGCTACACCTTC.

CDR3 residues: CASSLGTGSLNEKLFF. CDR3 sequence (DNA): TGTGCCAGCAGCTTGGGGACGGGAAGCCTTAATGAAAAACTGTTTTTT. The rearrangement uses TRBV5-6 and TRBJ1-4, with D uncertain. CDR3 size: 16 residues. The V gene lost 0 bases and the J gene lost 4 bases, with 13 bases spanning the gap. The V gene's germline CDR1 is SGHDT and CDR2 YYEEEE.

The chain combines TRBV27 with TRBJ2-1; TRBD2 matches 11 bases. The CDR3 is 14 residues long. Germline CDR1 and CDR2: MNHEY and SMNVEV (reference sequence). With V trimmed by 6 bases and J by 8 bases, 6 bases remained unmatched. CDR3 nucleotide sequence: TGTGCCAGCAGCCTCACTAGCGGGAGCGATGAGCAGTTCTTC. Amino acid sequence: CASSLTSGSDEQFF.

V usage is TRBV6-6 and J usage is TRBJ2-2; 7 bases match TRBD1. Germline CDR1 is MNHNY and CDR2 is SVGAGI (reference sequence). Trimming at V came to 6 bases and at J to 3 bases, leaving 4 bases not matched to a gene. The CDR3 is 14 residues long. The CDR3 here is CASSLTGDTGELFF. In nucleotides, the CDR3 is TGTGCCAGCAGCCTTACAGGGGACACCGGGGAGCTGTTTTTT.

This clone was seen a few times. The rearrangement uses TRBV19 and TRBJ1-2, with unresolved D. The CDR3 loop spans 12 amino acids. With 3 bases removed from V and 6 bases from J, the gap between germline ends came to 8 bases. Germline loops: CDR1 LNHDA, CDR2 SQIVND (reference sequence). The CDR3 region has the DNA TGTGCCAGTAGTATCGCTAGCAATGGCTACACCTTC. This encodes CASSIASNGYTF. The variable domain in full, with the rest retrieved from reference TRBV19 and TRBJ1-2, is DGGITQSPKYLFRKEGQNVTLSCEQNLNHDAMYWYRQDPGQGLRLIYYSQIVNDFQKGDIAEGYSVSREKKESFPLTVTSAQKNPTAFYLCASSIASNGYTFGSGTRLTVV.

This chain uses TRBV5-1 with TRBJ2-2, with 8 nucleotides matching TRBD2. The junction had 5 bases not matched to a gene; V was cut back by 0 bases and J by 1 base. Germline V gene data show CDR1 as SGHRS and CDR2 as YFSETQ. The CDR3 is 17 amino acids. CDR3 DNA: TGCGCCAGCAGCTTGGGGCGGCTAGCGGGGAACACCGGGGAGCTGTTTTTT. This encodes CASSLGRLAGNTGELFF.

The chain is built from TRBV4-1 and TRBJ2-3, with 7 bases lining up with TRBD2. CDR1 MGHRA and CDR2 YSYEKL come from the germline V gene. The CDR3 extends over 17 amino acids. Unmatched junction bases numbered 9, after V lost 1 base and J lost 2 bases. CDR3 coding DNA: TGCGCCAGCAGCCAAGGCCCCCAGAGCGGGAACACAGATACGCAGTATTTT. It is translated as CASSQGPQSGNTDTQYF.

V gene TRBV5-8 combines with J gene TRBJ1-4; TRBD1 matches 8 bases. This CDR3 has 15 amino acids. The V gene end was trimmed by 3 bases and the J gene end by 5 bases; junction bases not matched to a gene: 6. Germline V gives CDR1 SGHTS, CDR2 YDEGEE. The chain's CDR3 is CASSYGQGTNEKLFF. The CDR3, as DNA: TGTGCCAGCAGCTATGGACAGGGTACCAATGAAAAACTGTTTTTT.

The chain is built from TRBV11-2 and TRBJ2-1; 9 bases are shared with TRBD2. The CDR3 consists of 14 residues. The germline CDR1 and CDR2 sequences are SGHAT and FQNNGV. J was trimmed by 4 bases and V by 5 bases; bases with no gene match: 3. The CDR3 bases are TGTGCCAGCAGCCTCACTAGCGGGTACAATGAGCAGTTCTTC. As protein: CASSLTSGYNEQFF.

V and J are TRBV13 and TRBJ2-7, with 7 bases fitting TRBD1. V was clipped by 5 bases and J by 5 bases; unmatched bases: 6. Germline CDR1 is PRHDT and CDR2 is FYEKMQ (reference sequence). The CDR3 extends over 13 amino acids. Written as DNA, the CDR3 is TGTGCCAGCAGCACACAGGGGTTCCACGAGCAGTACTTC. Translated: CASSTQGFHEQYF. Full variable domain (outside the CDR3, taken from reference TRBV13 and TRBJ2-7): AAGVIQSPRHLIKEKRETATLKCYPIPRHDTVYWYQQGPGQDPQFLISFYEKMQSDKGSIPDRFSAQQFSDYHSELNMSSLELGDSALYFCASSTQGFHEQYFGPGTRLTVT.

The chain links TRBV5-4 to TRBJ2-1; 14 nucleotides line up with TRBD2. This CDR3 region has 18 residues. V trimming: 5 bases; J trimming: 1 base; junction bases outside the gene matches: 8. In germline, CDR1 is SGHNT, CDR2 YYREEE (reference sequence). The CDR3 sequence is CASRSGTSGRGSYNEQFF. CDR3 DNA sequence: TGTGCCAGCAGATCCGGGACTAGCGGGAGAGGTTCCTACAATGAGCAGTTCTTC.

The chain combines TRBV14 with TRBJ2-7, with D maybe TRBD2 (6 bases). Deletions cut 1 base from V and 0 bases from J, with 10 bases between. Looked up from germline, CDR1 is SGHDN and CDR2 is FVKESK. The CDR3 length is 15 residues. CDR3 amino acids: CASSQGSGFSYEQYF. The CDR3 DNA reads as TGTGCCAGCAGCCAAGGGAGCGGGTTCTCCTACGAGCAGTACTTC.

The chain joins TRBV2 to TRBJ2-7, with D possibly being TRBD1 (6 bases). Germline-derived CDR1 and CDR2 are SNHLY and FYNNEI. The germline V and J ends were trimmed by 8 bases and 6 bases, with 8 bases remaining between them. The CDR3 covers 10 residues. The CDR3 nucleotides read TGTGCCAGCCAGGGGCGCGAGCAGTACTTC. Translation: CASQGREQYF.